This T cell receptor (beta chain) was captured by sequencing in a study of blood T cell repertoires in COVID-19. Study context: Acute and convalescent COVID-19 specimens originated in the United States, Italy and Spain.

Germline V gene lookup returns CDR1 MNHEY and CDR2 SVGAGI. The V gene end was trimmed by 4 bases and the J gene end by 2 bases; junction bases not matched to a gene: 4. There are 15 residues in the CDR3. The method was immunoSEQ multiplex PCR; TCRdb's version includes in-frame clones alone and lacks a portion of them. The data show about 320,000 clones, about 90% seen once. This receptor was taken from a man aged 18 to 35 who had recovered from COVID-19. Input material: peripheral blood. The chain couples TRBV6-5 to TRBJ1-2; 10 positions agree with TRBD1. In DNA form, the CDR3 reads TGTGCCAGCAGTTTTCGGGACAGGGGCAACTATGGCTACACCTTC. It yields the protein CASSFRDRGNYGYTF.